These 22 T cell receptor beta chains came from one sample sequenced in a study of T cells in Graves' hyperthyroidism and ophthalmopathy. RNA transcripts gave rise to amplified TCR beta CDR3 regions. The primer set for the first-round RT-PCR of the TCR CDR3 was HTBI. TCRdb processed the multiplex PCR reads anew with MiXCR; each CDR3 protein has one entry. The profile shows 650,000 to 850,000 distinct CDR3 sequences, 18% of them singletons. The sample was blood. The source is a woman in her fifties or sixties with Graves' hyperthyroidism that later progressed to Graves' ophthalmopathy.

J is TRBJ2-7 and V is TRBV6-6; the D is unclear. From germline, CDR1 is MNHNY and CDR2 SVGAGI (reference sequence). This CDR3 has 14 residues. V was trimmed by 2 bases and J by 3 bases, leaving 11 bases between them. The CDR3 region is CASSYPGRLYEQYF. DNA of the CDR3: TGTGCCAGCAGTTACCCCGGGCGACTCTACGAGCAGTACTTC.

The V call is TRBV4-1, the J call TRBJ2-2; 7 nucleotides line up with TRBD2. Trimming took 6 bases from V and 1 from J; bases not matched to a gene: 5. CDR1 and CDR2 (germline): MGHRA, YSYEKL. CDR3 length: 15 residues. CDR3 protein: CASSSERGNTGELFF. The CDR3 DNA reads TGCGCCAGCAGTTCCGAGCGGGGGAACACCGGGGAGCTGTTTTTT.

The V call is TRBV29-1, the J call TRBJ2-7, with TRBD1 matching 9 bases. This CDR3 contains 13 residues. V gave up 2 bases and J gave up 4 bases; unmatched junction bases: 3. Germline assignment: CDR1 SQVTM and CDR2 ANQGSEA. The CDR3 bases are TGCAGCGTTGAAACAGGGGGCAAATACGAGCAGTACTTC. Amino acids: CSVETGGKYEQYF.

In its sample, this clonotype was seen many times. The chain is built from TRBV5-1 and TRBJ2-3; 8 nucleotides match TRBD2. Trimming took 7 bases from V and 2 from J; bases not matched to a gene: 9. Germline CDR1 reads SGHRS; CDR2 reads YFSETQ. The CDR3 has 15 amino acids. The DNA of the CDR3 is TGCGCCAGCGAATCGGGGGGGGGACTCACAGATACGCAGTATTTT. This gives the protein CASESGGGLTDTQYF.

J is TRBJ1-6 and V is TRBV6-1; D is unclear. CDR1 is MNHNS, CDR2 SASEGT, per germline. Trimming shortened V by 1 base and J by 7 bases, and 11 bases separated the two germline ends. The CDR3 has 15 amino acids. The CDR3: CASSEGSTPNSPLHF. CDR3 nucleotide sequence: TGTGCCAGCAGTGAAGGTTCGACTCCCAATTCACCCCTCCACTTT.

The chain couples TRBV9 to TRBJ1-3; D is perhaps TRBD1 (5 bases). Germline V CDR1 and CDR2: SGDLS, YYNGEE. Trimming removed 3 bases at V and 4 bases at J, with 17 bases between. The CDR3 sequence is 16 residues long. In DNA, the CDR3 is TGTGCCAGCAGCGAAGGGACCGCCGACGTGGGAAACACCATATATTTT. Translated: CASSEGTADVGNTIYF.

V gene TRBV5-1 combines with J gene TRBJ2-2; D is unresolved. V shed 0 bases and J shed 5 bases, with 11 bases lying between them. The CDR3 contains 15 residues. The germline V gene encodes CDR1 SGHRS and CDR2 YFSETQ. The CDR3 DNA follows: TGCGCCAGCAGCTTGGACTCGCGAGGAACCGGGGAGCTGTTTTTT. This codes for CASSLDSRGTGELFF.

CDR3 region: CATSNDKGRGGGGQETQYF. The CDR3 nucleotides read TGTGCCACCAGCAACGATAAGGGCAGAGGCGGGGGGGGACAAGAGACCCAGTACTTC. The chain couples TRBV15 to TRBJ2-5; 9 bases match TRBD2. The CDR3 is 19 amino acids. Germline CDR1 reads LNHNV; CDR2 reads YYDKDF (reference sequence). V trimming: 4 bases; J trimming: 2 bases; junction bases outside the gene matches: 17.

This chain connects TRBV6-1 to TRBJ2-1; 9 positions match TRBD2. CDR1 MNHNS and CDR2 SASEGT come from the germline V gene. This CDR3 spans 15 amino acids. V lost 6 bases and J lost 4; bases outside the gene matches: 7. CDR3 coding DNA: TGTGCCAGCAGCACTAGTAGCGGGGGTTACAATGAGCAGTTCTTC. Translating gives CASSTSSGGYNEQFF.

Many counts were recorded for this clonotype. The CDR3: CASSSRDRGPNTGELFF. CDR3 sequence (DNA): TGTGCCAGCAGCTCCCGGGACAGGGGTCCTAACACCGGGGAGCTGTTTTTT. The rearrangement joins TRBV7-6 to TRBJ2-2; 10 nucleotides align to TRBD1. J was trimmed by 2 bases and V by 4 bases; bases with no gene match: 7. The CDR3 covers 17 residues. CDR1 and CDR2 (germline): SGHVS, FNYEAQ.

The sample holds a few counts of this clonotype. The V gene is TRBV11-2, the J gene TRBJ2-2, with D perhaps TRBD1 (8 bases). Germline V gene sequence: CDR1 SGHAT, CDR2 FQNNGV. CDR3 size: 14 residues. The V end lost 4 bases, the J end lost 5 bases, and 11 bases lay between the germline ends. The CDR3 sequence: CASSYRGGTGELFF. The CDR3 region has the DNA TGTGCCAGCAGCTACAGGGGGGGTACCGGGGAGCTGTTTTTT.

This clonotype was seen many times. J is TRBJ1-5 and V is TRBV6-2 or TRBV6-3; 8 positions agree with TRBD1. Germline loops: CDR1 MNHEY, CDR2 SVGEGT. This CDR3 has 15 residues. V gave up 6 bases and J gave up 6 bases; unmatched junction bases: 10. This chain's CDR3 is CASRNGGGTGQPQHF. CDR3 bases: TGTGCCAGCAGAAACGGGGGCGGGACAGGTCAGCCCCAGCATTTT.

A note on this clonotype: Just one base apart from a much larger clone, this may be a read error. The chain employs TRBV6-1 and TRBJ2-7; D may be TRBD1 (5 bases). Germline CDR1 MNHNS, CDR2 SASEGT. This CDR3 region has 13 residues. The CDR3: CASGEGQGYEQYF. The CDR3 coding sequence is TGTGCCAGCGGTGAAGGCCAGGGCTACGAGCAGTACTTC.

The V and J genes are TRBV7-9 and TRBJ2-1; no firm D call. Looked up from germline, CDR1 is SEHNR and CDR2 is FQNEAQ (reference sequence). V gave up 1 base and J gave up 8 bases, with 6 bases separating them. The CDR3 has 12 residues. The CDR3 nucleotides are TGTGCCAGCAGCTTAGGAGAGGATGAGCAGTTCTTC. Translation: CASSLGEDEQFF.

This clonotype was seen more than once but under ten times. This CDR3 reads CASSQGASLYGYTF. The CDR3 DNA follows: TGTGCCAGCAGCCAGGGGGCTAGCCTCTATGGCTACACCTTC. The chain couples TRBV3-1 to TRBJ1-2, with D possibly matching TRBD1 (6 bases). V lost 3 bases, J lost 4 bases, and 12 bases lay in between. This CDR3 region has 14 residues. Germline V gene data show CDR1 as LGHDT and CDR2 as YNNKEL (reference sequence).

The rearrangement uses TRBV27 and TRBJ1-5, with D unresolved. This CDR3 comprises 15 residues. V was shortened by 6 bases and J by 2 bases, with 14 bases between the two germline ends. Per germline, CDR1 MNHEY and CDR2 SMNVEV (reference sequence). The CDR3: CASSRRGGGNQPQHF. The CDR3 DNA reads as TGTGCCAGCAGCCGCCGAGGAGGCGGCAATCAGCCCCAGCATTTT.

This clonotype came up many times. The rearrangement links TRBV20-1 to TRBJ1-1, with D possibly TRBD1 on 6 matching bases. The germline V gene encodes CDR1 DFQATT and CDR2 SNEGSKA (reference sequence). V lost 5 bases and J 2 bases, leaving 21 bases between the germline ends. There are 16 residues in the CDR3. The CDR3 is CSAEPGRGAHNTEAFF. In DNA form, the CDR3 reads TGCAGTGCTGAGCCAGGGCGGGGGGCCCATAACACTGAAGCTTTCTTT.

This clonotype showed up many times. The chain is built from TRBV12-3 or TRBV12-4 and TRBJ2-6; 9 bases are shared with TRBD1. With V trimmed by 4 bases and J by 2 bases, 6 bases remained unmatched. This CDR3 contains 17 residues. Written as DNA, the CDR3 is TGTGCCAGCAGTTCGGGACAGGGCGACGCTGGGGCCAACGTCCTGACTTTC. It translates to CASSSGQGDAGANVLTF.

This clonotype was seen just once. The V call is TRBV5-1, the J call TRBJ1-4; a weak D match, TRBD1 (6 bases). V dropped 3 bases and J dropped 6 bases, with 18 bases sitting between them. This CDR3 comprises 16 residues. Germline V lookup: CDR1 SGHRS, CDR2 YFSETQ. The chain's CDR3 is CASSSTAGGWDEKLFF. The CDR3 bases are TGCGCCAGCAGCTCCACGGCTGGGGGCTGGGATGAAAAACTGTTTTTT. Full variable domain (remainder filled in from reference TRBV5-1 and TRBJ1-4): KAGVTQTPRYLIKTRGQQVTLSCSPISGHRSVSWYQQTPGQGLQFLFEYFSETQRNKGNFPGRFSGRQFSNSRSEMNVSTLELGDSALYLCASSSTAGGWDEKLFFGSGTQLSVL.

At least ten counts were recorded for this clonotype. The chain couples TRBV6-2 or TRBV6-3 to TRBJ2-7; tentatively, D is TRBD1 or TRBD2 (5 bases each). The CDR3 consists of 14 residues. Deletions cut 0 bases from V and 0 bases from J, with 6 bases between. Germline loops: CDR1 MNHEY, CDR2 SVGEGT. Here the CDR3 reads CASSYSGASYEQYF. The DNA for the CDR3 is TGTGCCAGCAGTTACTCCGGGGCCTCCTACGAGCAGTACTTC.

The sample holds many counts of this clonotype. This sequence joins TRBV6-2 or TRBV6-3 and TRBJ1-2, with TRBD1 as a possible D gene (6 bases). Germline assignment: CDR1 MNHEY and CDR2 SVGEGT. The CDR3 totals 15 residues. Deletions cut 5 bases from V and 0 bases from J, with 13 bases between. The CDR3 DNA follows: TGTGCCAGCAGTAGAGGACAGCCAGCTAACTATGGCTACACCTTC. This codes for CASSRGQPANYGYTF.

The chain couples TRBV7-2 to TRBJ2-7; 8 bases align to TRBD2. This CDR3 has 14 residues. The germline gives CDR1 SGHTA, CDR2 FQGNSA. V shed 3 bases, J shed 4 bases, and the junction held 5 bases outside the gene matches. The CDR3 here is CASSFGTRLYEQYF. In DNA form, the CDR3 reads TGTGCCAGCAGCTTTGGGACTAGGCTGTACGAGCAGTACTTC. The variable domain in full, with the rest retrieved from reference TRBV7-2 and TRBJ2-7, is GAGVSQSPSNKVTEKGKDVELRCDPISGHTALYWYRQSLGQGLEFLIYFQGNSAPDKSGLPSDRFSAERTGGSVSTLTIQRTQQEDSAVYLCASSFGTRLYEQYFGPGTRLTVT.